This TCR beta chain was identified in a study of sequential checkpoint blockade in melanoma. CDR1 and CDR2 from the germline V gene are SGHDN and FVKESK. V dropped 10 bases and J dropped 3 bases, with 13 bases sitting between them. CDR3 length: 13 residues. Clones were read by immunoSEQ multiplex PCR, and TCRdb kept only the in-frame ones, dropping some. Of 150 to 250 clones listed, over 20% are singletons. Regarding treatment: randomized to nivolumab then ipilimumab (arm A) or the reverse (arm B). This specimen consisted of tumor tissue (inferred from file names), obtained from a patient given nivolumab and ipilimumab in sequence. The TCR was taken from a human donor with melanoma. The rearrangement links TRBV14 to TRBJ2-1; tentative D call: TRBD1 (6 bases). In DNA form, the CDR3 reads TGTGCCACCGGGACATCAAACTACAATGAGCAGTTCTTC. Translation: CATGTSNYNEQFF.